A selection of T cell receptor beta chains follows, all from one sample in a study of molecular identifiers for immune sequencing clone quantification. TCRdb called the PCR reads again in MiXCR, with one record for every CDR3 protein. This repertoire shows roughly 55,000 distinct CDR3 sequences, roughly a third found once; its top ten account for 3% to 4.5%. Sequenced sample: naive CD8+ T cells from blood, with Jurkat cell RNA spiked in. The receptor source for this set is a human donor in good health. Some libraries in this study had Jurkat cell RNA spiked in. The CDR3 runs from the conserved cysteine through the conserved F or W. A D gene is named only where the DNA matches it firmly. Only some rows state a clone size, as once, few, many or a class for expanded clones.

D gene: TRBD2
J gene: TRBJ2-3
clone size: -
V gene: TRBV12-3/TRBV12-4
CDR3 DNA: TGTGCCAGCAGCCCCGGACTAGCGGGTCAGTATTTT
CDR3 protein: CASSPGLAGQYF

D gene: TRBD1
J gene: TRBJ2-7
clone size: -
V gene: TRBV27
CDR3 DNA: TGTGCCAGCGGACAGGGCATCCACGAGCAGTACTTC
CDR3 protein: CASGQGIHEQYF

D gene: -
J gene: TRBJ2-5
clone size: few
V gene: TRBV27
CDR3 DNA: TGTGCCAGCAGTTTATTTTCGGGAGTCCAAGAGACCCAGTACTTC
CDR3 protein: CASSLFSGVQETQYF

D gene: TRBD1
J gene: TRBJ2-3
clone size: many
V gene: TRBV28
CDR3 DNA: TGTGCCACACAGGGGTTGGTAGATACGCAGTATTTT
CDR3 protein: CATQGLVDTQYF

D gene: -
J gene: TRBJ2-5
clone size: many
V gene: TRBV7-6
CDR3 DNA: TGTGCCAGCAGCCCCAGATTGGAGACCCAGTACTTC
CDR3 protein: CASSPRLETQYF

D gene: TRBD2
J gene: TRBJ2-7
clone size: -
V gene: TRBV5-1
CDR3 DNA: TGCGCCAGCAGCTTGGGCCCAGCGGGAGGAGTATACGAGCAGTACTTC
CDR3 protein: CASSLGPAGGVYEQYF

D gene: -
J gene: TRBJ1-2
clone size: few
V gene: TRBV21-1
CDR3 DNA: TGTGCCAGCAGCCATAAGCAGGTCTATGGCTACACCTTC
CDR3 protein: CASSHKQVYGYTF

D gene: -
J gene: TRBJ2-7
clone size: -
V gene: TRBV5-1
CDR3 DNA: TGCGCCAGCAGCTTGGGGAGTCAGTACGAGCAGTACTTC
CDR3 protein: CASSLGSQYEQYF

D gene: TRBD2
J gene: TRBJ2-7
clone size: -
V gene: TRBV20-1
CDR3 DNA: TGCAGTGCAACCGGGACTAGCACGCACGAGCAGGACTTC
CDR3 protein: CSATGTSTHEQDF

D gene: -
J gene: TRBJ1-5
clone size: many
V gene: TRBV28
CDR3 DNA: TGTGCCAGCAGTTCGGGGTGGAGTGGCAATCAGCCCCAGCATTTT
CDR3 protein: CASSSGWSGNQPQHF

D gene: -
J gene: TRBJ1-3
clone size: many
V gene: TRBV5-5
CDR3 DNA: TGTGCCACCGCCACAGGGAACTCTGGAAACACCATATATTTT
CDR3 protein: CATATGNSGNTIYF

D gene: -
J gene: TRBJ2-7
clone size: many
V gene: TRBV3-1
CDR3 DNA: TGTGCCAGCAGCCAAGAAGGCGGGACGGGGTACTCCTACGAGCAGTACTTC
CDR3 protein: CASSQEGGTGYSYEQYF

D gene: TRBD1
J gene: TRBJ1-4
clone size: many
V gene: TRBV29-1
CDR3 DNA: TGCAGCGTTGAAGACCAGACAGGGGATGAAAAACTGTTTTTT
CDR3 protein: CSVEDQTGDEKLFF

D gene: TRBD1
J gene: TRBJ2-7
clone size: -
V gene: TRBV19
CDR3 DNA: TGTGCCAGTAGCTTAACAGGGGGGCGGTCGTACGAGCAGTACTTC
CDR3 protein: CASSLTGGRSYEQYF

D gene: TRBD2
J gene: TRBJ2-1
clone size: many
V gene: TRBV28
CDR3 DNA: TGTGCCAGCAGTTTCTCCACGCGGGGGGTCTACAATGAGCAGTTCTTC
CDR3 protein: CASSFSTRGVYNEQFF

D gene: TRBD1
J gene: TRBJ2-3
clone size: -
V gene: TRBV28
CDR3 DNA: TGTGCCAGCAGTTTCCCAACACGACAGGGCGAACCTCTCGAACATAACGGGACGCCAGATACGCAGTATTTT
CDR3 protein: CASSFPTRQGEPLEHNGTPDTQYF

D gene: -
J gene: TRBJ2-5
clone size: many
V gene: TRBV2
CDR3 DNA: TGTGCCAGCAGTGGATTCGACGAGCAGACCCAGTACTTC
CDR3 protein: CASSGFDEQTQYF

D gene: -
J gene: TRBJ2-3
clone size: many
V gene: TRBV5-1
CDR3 DNA: TGCGCCAGCAGCTTGGAATTTGCGGGACCCACAGATACGCAGTATTTT
CDR3 protein: CASSLEFAGPTDTQYF

D gene: -
J gene: TRBJ1-1
clone size: -
V gene: TRBV4-1
CDR3 DNA: TGCGCCAGCAGCCAAGACCCTCTTCCGTCCACTGAACCTATCTTT
CDR3 protein: CASSQDPLPSTEPIF

D gene: TRBD2
J gene: TRBJ2-3
clone size: -
V gene: TRBV11-2
CDR3 DNA: TGTGCCAGCAGTTCAAGACCCAGCGGGAAAGTCACAGATACGCAGTATTTT
CDR3 protein: CASSSRPSGKVTDTQYF

D gene: TRBD1
J gene: TRBJ2-7
clone size: once
V gene: TRBV5-6
CDR3 DNA: TGTGCCAGCAGCTATGACAGGGTCGAGCAGTACTTC
CDR3 protein: CASSYDRVEQYF

D gene: -
J gene: TRBJ2-3
clone size: -
V gene: TRBV14
CDR3 DNA: TGTGCCAGCAGCCAATACCGGGACGCCCTCACAGATACGCAGTATTTT
CDR3 protein: CASSQYRDALTDTQYF

D gene: TRBD2
J gene: TRBJ2-7
clone size: many
V gene: TRBV14
CDR3 DNA: TGTGCCAGCAGCCAACACCCTAGCGGGAGTTACGAGCAGTACTTC
CDR3 protein: CASSQHPSGSYEQYF

D gene: -
J gene: TRBJ1-5
clone size: once
V gene: TRBV19
CDR3 DNA: TGTGCCAGTAGTATTCTCCCCGGCCCTGATCGAAATACGCAGCATTTT
CDR3 protein: CASSILPGPDRNTQHF